This TCR beta chain is drawn from a study of post-analysis software for immune sequencing data. Broader study findings: Patients used about five TRBV segments, including TRBV5-6, TRBV5-1 and TRBV20-1, more often than controls.

The CDR3 totals 12 residues. Deletions cut 2 bases from V and 10 bases from J, with 9 bases between. The authors incorporated unique molecular identifiers into the TCR beta cDNA libraries. TCRdb re-analysed the PCR reads in MiXCR, keeping a single row per CDR3 protein. The sample has fewer than 900,000 distinct CDR3 sequences; about 43% are singletons. Concerning this clonotype itself: The antigen is not known.

The receptor's source is a girl aged 10 to 17 with multiple sclerosis. V and J are TRBV12-3 or TRBV12-4 and TRBJ2-1; D is ambiguous. The specimen sequenced was blood. The CDR3 bases are TGTGCCAGCAGTTTACAGAACGGAGAGCAGTTCTTC. This gives the protein CASSLQNGEQFF.